The next 24 T cell receptor beta chains were all read from a single sample in a study of blood T cell repertoires in COVID-19. TCRdb's copy holds only in-frame clones and misses some; the assay was immunoSEQ multiplex PCR. The repertoire has about 300,000 clones, about nine tenths of them found once; the top ten carry around 4.6%. Sequencing used PBMCs or T cells enriched from blood (not recorded which). These receptors were taken from a man aged 25-45 years who had recovered from COVID-19.

This chain uses TRBV9 with TRBJ2-1; D possibly corresponds to TRBD1 (5 bases). With 0 bases removed from V and 8 bases from J, the gap between germline ends came to 12 bases. Germline CDR1 SGDLS, CDR2 YYNGEE. This CDR3 region has 14 residues. The CDR3 DNA follows: TGTGCCAGCAGCGTAGCTCCTAGGGGCGATGAGCAGTTCTTC. Amino acid sequence: CASSVAPRGDEQFF.

The V gene is TRBV11-2, the J gene TRBJ1-1, with no clear D. V lost 5 bases, J lost 2 bases, and 9 bases lay in between. CDR1 SGHAT and CDR2 FQNNGV come from the germline V gene. The CDR3 consists of 13 residues. CDR3 DNA: TGTGCCAGCAGCCCCTCGGGTAACACTGAAGCTTTCTTT. Translated: CASSPSGNTEAFF.

V is TRBV11-3 and J is TRBJ1-3; maybe TRBD1 (5 bases). The germline V and J ends were trimmed by 3 bases and 0 bases, with 9 bases remaining between them. The germline V gene has CDR1 SGHNT and CDR2 YENEEA. CDR3 size: 15 residues. CDR3 nucleotides: TGTGCCAGCAGCTTGGGGGGAAGCTCTGGAAACACCATATATTTT. Protein: CASSLGGSSGNTIYF.

This clone came up a few times. This chain joins TRBV6-5 and TRBJ2-7; D might be TRBD2 (7 bases). The CDR3 has 13 amino acids. Trimming stripped 6 bases from V and 6 bases from J, with 15 bases between. Germline V gives CDR1 MNHEY, CDR2 SVGAGI. CDR3 in amino acids: CASRKGGAFEQYF. The CDR3 DNA follows: TGTGCCAGCAGAAAGGGGGGGGCCTTCGAGCAGTACTTC.

V and J are TRBV5-8 and TRBJ2-7, with 7 bases fitting TRBD2. Germline CDR1 reads SGHTS; CDR2 reads YDEGEE. This CDR3 is 14 amino acids long. The junction had 9 bases not matched to a gene; V was cut back by 4 bases and J by 5 bases. The CDR3 nucleotides read TGTGCCAGCAGCCAGCGGGAAAGTCTGGACGAGCAGTACTTC. It yields the protein CASSQRESLDEQYF.

This CDR3 is CASSFRGASYEQYF. The CDR3 bases are TGTGCCAGCAGTTTTCGGGGGGCTTCCTACGAGCAGTACTTC. This chain joins TRBV27 and TRBJ2-7; possibly TRBD2 for D (7 bases). V lost 3 bases and J 1 base, leaving 10 bases between the germline ends. This CDR3 is built from 14 residues. Germline loops: CDR1 MNHEY, CDR2 SMNVEV (reference sequence).

V and J are TRBV30 and TRBJ2-7; TRBD2 matches 8 bases. Trimming removed 4 bases from V and 5 bases from J; junction bases left unmatched: 7. Per the germline V gene, CDR1 is GTSNPN and CDR2 is SVGIG (reference sequence). The CDR3 extends over 13 amino acids. CDR3 DNA: TGTGCCTGGATAGGTAGCGGGATACACGAGCAGTACTTC. It codes for CAWIGSGIHEQYF.

J is TRBJ1-1 and V is TRBV5-1, with D maybe TRBD1 (5 bases). The CDR3 runs to 13 residues. Per germline, CDR1 SGHRS and CDR2 YFSETQ. V lost 3 bases, J lost 1 base, and 7 bases lay in between. The CDR3 DNA reads TGCGCCAGCAGCTCCGGACAGAACACTGAAGCTTTCTTT. Amino acid sequence: CASSSGQNTEAFF.

The chain carries TRBV27 and TRBJ2-3; 7 positions agree with TRBD2. V was pared by 7 bases and J by 4 bases, with 8 bases of the junction left unmatched. The germline V gene encodes CDR1 MNHEY and CDR2 SMNVEV (reference sequence). This CDR3 has 14 amino acids. CDR3 nucleotide sequence: TGTGCCAGCACTAACGCGGGAGTTGCAGATACGCAGTATTTT. Translating it yields CASTNAGVADTQYF.

V usage is TRBV6-1 and J usage is TRBJ1-2; no clear D. V gave up 3 bases and J gave up 4 bases, with 6 bases separating them. CDR3 length: 12 amino acids. CDR1 is MNHNS and CDR2 is SASEGT in the germline V gene. The CDR3 reads CASSDLLYGYTF. CDR3 DNA sequence: TGTGCCAGCAGTGATTTACTCTATGGCTACACCTTC.

The chain joins TRBV13 to TRBJ1-1; unclear D gene. V lost 1 base, J lost 4 bases, and 13 bases lay in between. CDR3 size: 15 residues. CDR1 is PRHDT, CDR2 FYEKMQ, per germline (reference sequence). The CDR3 DNA reads as TGTGCCAGCAGCTTAGATTTTTCAGGCACCACTGAAGCTTTCTTT. Encoded protein: CASSLDFSGTTEAFF.

This rearrangement joins TRBV7-2 to TRBJ2-2, with D possibly TRBD2 on 6 matching bases. CDR1 SGHTA and CDR2 FQGNSA come from the germline V gene. The CDR3 is 17 residues long. The V end was cut by 4 bases, the J end by 5 bases, with 20 bases between. The DNA for the CDR3 is TGTGCCAGCAGCTCCCCTAGGGACGGAGGGGAGACCGGGGAGCTGTTTTTT. It specifies CASSSPRDGGETGELFF. Together with reference TRBV7-2 and TRBJ2-2, the CDR3 gives the full variable domain: GAGVSQSPSNKVTEKGKDVELRCDPISGHTALYWYRQSLGQGLEFLIYFQGNSAPDKSGLPSDRFSAERTGGSVSTLTIQRTQQEDSAVYLCASSSPRDGGETGELFFGEGSRLTVL.

V is TRBV13 and J is TRBJ2-5; 11 positions agree with TRBD1. V was pared by 5 bases and J by 2 bases, with 4 bases of the junction left unmatched. This CDR3 contains 15 residues. Germline V gene lookup returns CDR1 PRHDT and CDR2 FYEKMQ (reference sequence). CDR3 bases: TGTGCCAGCAGCGGGCGGGACAGGGGGCAAGAGACCCAGTACTTC. It codes for CASSGRDRGQETQYF.

This clone was seen once. The J gene is TRBJ1-4, the V gene TRBV6-1; 8 bases are a match to TRBD1. The CDR3 consists of 14 residues. Looked up from germline, CDR1 is MNHNS and CDR2 is SASEGT. Trimming at V came to 3 bases and at J to 7 bases, leaving 4 bases not matched to a gene. The CDR3 DNA is TGTGCCAGCAGTGATCAGGGGGCGCGTGAAAAACTGTTTTTT. Translated: CASSDQGAREKLFF.

This sequence joins TRBV30 and TRBJ1-4, with 7 bases matching TRBD1. CDR3 length: 13 residues. Germline CDR1 and CDR2: GTSNPN and SVGIG (reference sequence). The V and J ends lost 4 bases and 7 bases, in that order; junction bases with no gene match: 6. The CDR3 sequence is CAWTQGVAEKLFF. The CDR3 bases are TGTGCCTGGACGCAGGGGGTGGCTGAAAAACTGTTTTTT.

The V and J genes are TRBV7-9 and TRBJ2-7; D is possibly TRBD1 (8 bases). Trimming cost V 5 bases and J 7 bases, with 18 bases left between them. Germline V gene sequence: CDR1 SEHNR, CDR2 FQNEAQ (reference sequence). This CDR3 contains 14 residues. For the CDR3, the DNA is TGTGCCAGCAGCCTCACAGGGGGGGAGCCTGAGCAGTACTTC. Residues: CASSLTGGEPEQYF.

The gene calls are TRBV10-3 and TRBJ2-3, with D tentatively TRBD2 (6 bases). V shed 10 bases and J shed 2 bases, with 13 bases lying between them. The CDR3 has 13 amino acids. The V gene's germline CDR1 is ENHRY and CDR2 SYGVKD. The CDR3: CANQRVATDTQYF. In nucleotides, the CDR3 is TGTGCCAACCAGCGGGTCGCCACAGATACGCAGTATTTT.

The chain recombines TRBV6-4 with TRBJ1-2; 9 bases map to TRBD1. CDR1 is MRHNA and CDR2 is SNTAGT in the germline V gene. Losses at the gene ends were 2 bases for V and 1 base for J; bases not matched to a gene: 2. The CDR3 runs 15 residues. CDR3 protein: CASSDQTGGNYGYTF. CDR3 DNA sequence: TGTGCCAGCAGTGACCAGACAGGGGGTAACTATGGCTACACCTTC.

The chain uses TRBV6-5 and TRBJ2-3, with 8 bases identical to TRBD1. With 2 bases clipped from V and 8 bases from J, the junction kept 6 bases outside the gene matches. CDR3 length equals 14 residues. CDR1 MNHEY and CDR2 SVGAGI come from the germline V gene. CDR3: CASSYGQGAGTQYF. The CDR3 DNA follows: TGTGCCAGCAGTTACGGGCAGGGGGCGGGTACGCAGTATTTT.

V usage is TRBV18 and J usage is TRBJ1-2; 9 nucleotides align to TRBD1. CDR1 and CDR2 (germline): KGHSH, LQKENI. The CDR3 spans 15 residues. V lost 4 bases to trimming and J lost 0 bases; unmatched junction nucleotides: 3. The CDR3 nucleotides are TGTGCCAGCTCACGGCGGGACAGGGCTAACTATGGCTACACCTTC. Translation: CASSRRDRANYGYTF. Full variable domain (missing parts from reference TRBV18 and TRBJ1-2): NAGVMQNPRHLVRRRGQEARLRCSPMKGHSHVYWYRQLPEEGLKFMVYLQKENIIDESGMPKERFSAEFPKEGPSILRIQQVVRGDSAAYFCASSRRDRANYGYTFGSGTRLTVV.

The chain recombines TRBV23-1 with TRBJ2-1; 10 bases are a match to TRBD1. TRBV23-1 is identified as an open reading frame with a role that is uncertain. The CDR3 spans 15 residues. Losses at the gene ends were 2 bases for V and 8 bases for J; bases not matched to a gene: 6. CDR3 bases: TGCGCCAGCAGTCAAGGGACAGGGGAGGGCGATGAGCAGTTCTTC. It encodes CASSQGTGEGDEQFF.

The V call is TRBV5-1, the J call TRBJ1-1; TRBD1 might be the D (6 bases). The CDR3 loop spans 14 amino acids. Germline V gene data show CDR1 as SGHRS and CDR2 as YFSETQ. Trimming took 1 base from V and 5 from J, leaving 12 bases between them. The CDR3 reads CASSLSGQLTEAFF. The CDR3 coding sequence is TGCGCCAGCAGCTTGTCGGGACAACTGACTGAAGCTTTCTTT.

The rearrangement links TRBV16 to TRBJ1-1, with 8 bases aligning to TRBD1. Germline CDR1 KGHSY, CDR2 FQNENV. The CDR3 contains 13 residues. Losses at the gene ends were 7 bases for V and 3 bases for J; bases not matched to a gene: 4. The CDR3 spells CASTRTGYTEAFF. The CDR3 region has the DNA TGTGCCAGCACCCGGACAGGGTACACTGAAGCTTTCTTT.

Only a few counts were recorded for this clone. The chain links TRBV7-9 to TRBJ2-7, with D maybe TRBD2 (5 bases). This CDR3 has 13 residues. Germline CDR1 and CDR2: SEHNR and FQNEAQ (reference sequence). Trimming took 5 bases from V and 9 from J, leaving 17 bases between them. The CDR3 reads CASSLPGGLGQYF. CDR3 coding DNA: TGTGCCAGCAGCCTACCGGGTGGACTGGGGCAGTACTTC.